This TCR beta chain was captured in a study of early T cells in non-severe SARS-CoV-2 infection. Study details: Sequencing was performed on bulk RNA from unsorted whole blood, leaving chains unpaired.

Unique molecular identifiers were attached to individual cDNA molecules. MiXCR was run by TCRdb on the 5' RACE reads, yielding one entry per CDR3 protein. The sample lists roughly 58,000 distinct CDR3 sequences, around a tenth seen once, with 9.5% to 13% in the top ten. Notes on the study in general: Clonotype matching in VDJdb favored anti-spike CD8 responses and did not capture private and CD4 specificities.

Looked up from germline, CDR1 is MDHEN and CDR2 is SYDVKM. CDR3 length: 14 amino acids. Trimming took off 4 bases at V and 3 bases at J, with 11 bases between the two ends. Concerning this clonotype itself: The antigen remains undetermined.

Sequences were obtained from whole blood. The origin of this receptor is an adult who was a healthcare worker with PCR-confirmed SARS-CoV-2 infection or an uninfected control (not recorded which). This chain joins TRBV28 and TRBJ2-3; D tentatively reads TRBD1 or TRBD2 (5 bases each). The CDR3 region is CASSSNGATDTQYF. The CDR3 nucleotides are TGTGCCAGCAGTTCTAACGGGGCTACAGATACGCAGTATTTT. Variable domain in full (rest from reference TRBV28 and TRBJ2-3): DVKVTQSSRYLVKRTGEKVFLECVQDMDHENMFWYRQDPGLGLRLIYFSYDVKMKEKGDIPEGYSVSREKKERFSLILESASTNQTSMYLCASSSNGATDTQYFGPGTRLTVL.